This T cell receptor beta chain was documented in a study of early T cells in non-severe SARS-CoV-2 infection. This clonotype was recorded at least ten times. Germline CDR1 DFQATT, CDR2 SNEGSKA (reference sequence). This CDR3 contains 14 residues. V was shortened by 5 bases and J by 5 bases, with 18 bases between the two germline ends. Using its own MiXCR run on the 5' RACE reads, TCRdb lists one record per CDR3 protein. The sample shows around 28,000 distinct CDR3 sequences, approximately 5.3% of them seen only once. The V gene is TRBV20-1, the J gene TRBJ1-1; TRBD1 might be the D (6 bases). The clonotype was recovered from an adult who was a healthcare worker with PCR-confirmed SARS-CoV-2 infection or an uninfected control (not recorded which). Sequences were obtained from whole blood. The CDR3 here is CSAPHRVRETEAFF. CDR3 bases: TGCAGTGCTCCCCACAGGGTAAGAGAGACTGAAGCTTTCTTT.